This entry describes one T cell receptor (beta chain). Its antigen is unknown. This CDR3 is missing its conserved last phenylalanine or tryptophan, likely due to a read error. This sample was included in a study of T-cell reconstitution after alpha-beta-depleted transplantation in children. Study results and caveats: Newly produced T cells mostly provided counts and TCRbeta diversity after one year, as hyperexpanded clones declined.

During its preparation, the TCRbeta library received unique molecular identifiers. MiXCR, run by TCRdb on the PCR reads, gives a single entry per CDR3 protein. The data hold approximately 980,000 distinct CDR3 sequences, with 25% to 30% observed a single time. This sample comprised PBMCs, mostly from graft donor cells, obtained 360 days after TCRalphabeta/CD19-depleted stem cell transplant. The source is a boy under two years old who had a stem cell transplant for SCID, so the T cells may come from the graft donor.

The CDR3 sequence is CASTAPGRNQETQYL. The DNA for the CDR3 is TGTGCCAGCACCGCCCCTGGGCGTAACCAAGAGACCCAGTACTTG. The chain has TRBV2 and TRBJ2-5; no clear D gene. The CDR3 is made up of 15 amino acids. In germline, CDR1 is SNHLY, CDR2 FYNNEI. V gave up 7 bases and J gave up 0 bases, with 15 bases separating them.